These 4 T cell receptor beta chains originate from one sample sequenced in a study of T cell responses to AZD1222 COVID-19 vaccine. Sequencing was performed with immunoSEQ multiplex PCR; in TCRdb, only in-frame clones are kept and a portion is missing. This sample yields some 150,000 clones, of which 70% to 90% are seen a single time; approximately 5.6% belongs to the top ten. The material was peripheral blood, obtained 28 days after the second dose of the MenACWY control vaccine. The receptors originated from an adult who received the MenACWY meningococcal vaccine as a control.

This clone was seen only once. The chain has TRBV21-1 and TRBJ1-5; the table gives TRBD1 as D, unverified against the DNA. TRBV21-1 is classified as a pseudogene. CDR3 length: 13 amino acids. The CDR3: CASSGGDRQPQHF. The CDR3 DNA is TGTGCCAGCAGCGGAGGGGACAGACAGCCCCAGCATTTT.

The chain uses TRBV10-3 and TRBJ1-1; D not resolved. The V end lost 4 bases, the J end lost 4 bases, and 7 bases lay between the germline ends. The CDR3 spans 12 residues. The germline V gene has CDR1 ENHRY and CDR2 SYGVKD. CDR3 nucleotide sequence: TGTGCCATCAGTGGGGATCGCACTGAAGCTTTCTTT. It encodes CAISGDRTEAFF.

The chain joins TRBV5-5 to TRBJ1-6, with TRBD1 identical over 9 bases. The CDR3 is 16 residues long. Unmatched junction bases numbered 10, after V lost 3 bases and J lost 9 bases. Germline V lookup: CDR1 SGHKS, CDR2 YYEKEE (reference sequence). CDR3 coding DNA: TGTGCCAGCAGCTACCCGGACAGGGGCGGAGGTTCACCCCTCCACTTT. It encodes CASSYPDRGGGSPLHF.

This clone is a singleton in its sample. The CDR3 here is CAWEGSSDTQYF. The CDR3, as DNA: TGTGCCTGGGAAGGGAGTTCAGATACGCAGTATTTT. The rearrangement uses TRBV30 and TRBJ2-3, with D perhaps matching TRBD2 (5 bases). The CDR3 spans 12 residues. Germline V gene lookup returns CDR1 GTSNPN and CDR2 SVGIG (reference sequence). V lost 5 bases and J lost 4, with 10 bases in between.